Listed below are T cell receptor beta chains from one sample, sequenced in a study of OX40 agonist ivuxolimab in advanced cancers. Sequenced by immunoSEQ multiplex PCR; TCRdb stores in-frame clones only, minus some. This sample yields about 55,000 clones, of which 80% to 90% are seen a single time; roughly 12% belongs to the top ten. This material consisted of CD4+ or CD8+ T cells sorted from blood, taken in a trial of the OX40 agonist ivuxolimab. Receptors were obtained from an adult with an advanced solid tumor such as melanoma, head and neck, liver or kidney cancer. Each CDR3 is given with its conserved first and last residue. The D gene is left open where the match is weak. Expanded clones are given a class, and other clones once, few, many or no size at all.

.	TRBJ2-1	TRBV7-6	.	CASSHRDSLYNEQFF	TGTGCCAGCAGCCACCGGGACTCCCTGTACAATGAGCAGTTCTTC
.	TRBJ1-2	TRBV2	.	CASSEGDYGYTF	TGTGCCAGCAGTGAAGGCGACTATGGCTACACCTTC
few	TRBJ2-2	TRBV6-1	.	CASKTGTVNTGELFF	TGTGCCAGCAAGACCGGGACGGTGAACACCGGGGAGCTGTTTTTT
.	TRBJ1-1	TRBV6-5	.	CASSYGLGIPTEAFF	TGTGCCAGCAGTTACGGGTTGGGGATCCCCACTGAAGCTTTCTTT
.	TRBJ1-2	TRBV10-3	.	CAISERAEQGFYGYTF	TGTGCCATCAGTGAAAGGGCCGAACAGGGTTTTTATGGCTACACCTTC
.	TRBJ1-4	TRBV19	.	CASSIGLGAIDEKLFF	TGTGCCAGTAGTATAGGTTTGGGGGCGATCGATGAAAAACTGTTTTTT
.	TRBJ1-1	TRBV5-8	TRBD1	CASSWVGQGTEAFF	TGTGCCAGCAGCTGGGTGGGACAGGGCACTGAAGCTTTCTTT
.	TRBJ1-1	TRBV6-1	.	CASSYWVNTEAFF	TGTGCCAGCAGTTATTGGGTGAACACTGAAGCTTTCTTT
.	TRBJ2-3	TRBV6-5	TRBD1	CASSRDRDRGDTQYF	TGTGCCAGCAGTAGGGACCGGGACAGGGGAGATACGCAGTATTTT
.	TRBJ2-3	TRBV7-6	.	CASSPSKRADTQYF	TGTGCCAGCAGCCCTTCTAAGCGCGCAGATACGCAGTATTTT
few	TRBJ1-1	TRBV30	.	CAWRPGGWTEAFF	TGTGCCTGGAGACCGGGAGGATGGACTGAAGCTTTCTTT
.	TRBJ1-3	TRBV5-5	TRBD1	CASSLVGQGSGNTIYF	TGTGCCAGCAGCTTGGTGGGACAGGGATCCGGAAACACCATATATTTT
.	TRBJ1-3	TRBV4-1	.	CASSQDTWSGLWNTIYF	TGCGCCAGCAGCCAAGACACTTGGTCCGGGTTATGGAACACCATATATTTT
.	TRBJ2-7	TRBV5-5	.	CASSWGAGGYEQYF	TGTGCCAGCAGCTGGGGGGCAGGGGGCTACGAGCAGTACTTC
.	TRBJ2-5	TRBV9	TRBD1	CASSGQGLQETQYF	TGTGCCAGCAGCGGACAGGGCCTACAAGAGACCCAGTACTTC
.	TRBJ1-2	TRBV5-4	TRBD1	CASSPGQGVAGYTF	TGTGCCAGCAGCCCGGGACAGGGGGTTGCTGGCTACACCTTC
once	TRBJ2-1	TRBV11-2	TRBD2	CASSPLAGEDEQFF	TGTGCCAGCAGCCCACTAGCGGGAGAGGATGAGCAGTTCTTC
.	TRBJ2-2	TRBV5-6	.	CASSSSRNTGELFF	TGTGCCAGCAGCTCATCAAGAAACACCGGGGAGCTGTTTTTT
.	TRBJ2-2	TRBV9	.	CASSPGTSASPRELFF	TGTGCCAGCAGCCCCGGGACTTCTGCCTCTCCCCGGGAGCTGTTTTTT
.	TRBJ2-7	TRBV19	TRBD1	CASSTGGSYEQYF	TGTGCCAGTAGTACAGGGGGCTCCTACGAGCAGTACTTC
.	TRBJ2-2	TRBV7-9	TRBD1	CASSHPGQGFTGELFF	TGTGCCAGCAGCCACCCCGGACAGGGGTTCACCGGGGAGCTGTTTTTT
.	TRBJ1-3	TRBV9	TRBD1	CASSPGTVSGNTIYF	TGTGCCAGCAGCCCCGGGACAGTCTCTGGAAACACCATATATTTT
.	TRBJ1-1	TRBV2	.	CASSGGEAFF	TGTGCCAGCAGTGGGGGTGAAGCTTTCTTT
.	TRBJ2-7	TRBV28	.	CASTPVGDYEQYF	TGTGCCAGCACCCCCGTAGGTGACTACGAGCAGTACTTC
few	TRBJ2-4	TRBV4-3	.	CASSQRGGGHAKNIQYF	TGCGCCAGCAGCCAAAGAGGCGGAGGACACGCCAAAAACATTCAGTACTTC
.	TRBJ2-3	TRBV10-3	TRBD2	CAISTSGSTDTQYF	TGTGCCATCTCAACTAGCGGAAGCACAGATACGCAGTATTTT
.	TRBJ1-3	TRBV9	TRBD1	CASSVDGTGDTIYF	TGTGCCAGCAGCGTAGACGGGACAGGGGACACCATATATTTT
.	TRBJ1-5	TRBV19	.	CASTPSKAPQIKQPQHF	TGTGCCAGTACGCCGTCCAAAGCCCCCCAAATAAAGCAGCCCCAGCATTTT
.	TRBJ1-1	TRBV11-2	.	CASSLGLARHLNTEAFF	TGTGCCAGCAGCTTAGGCTTGGCCCGACACCTGAACACTGAAGCTTTCTTT
.	TRBJ1-3	TRBV9	.	CASSPGLHSGNTIYF	TGTGCCAGCAGCCCGGGACTGCACTCTGGAAACACCATATATTTT
.	TRBJ2-3	TRBV27	.	CASSLSGFVRSTQYF	TGTGCCAGCAGTTTATCAGGCTTCGTGCGGAGTACGCAGTATTTT
.	TRBJ1-4	TRBV9	.	CASSPRLTNEKLFF	TGTGCCAGCAGCCCACGCCTAACTAATGAAAAACTGTTTTTT
once	TRBJ2-1	TRBV21-1	.	CASSRDVEGNEQFF	TGTGCCAGCAGCAGGGACGTCGAGGGCAATGAGCAGTTCTTC
.	TRBJ2-7	TRBV27	TRBD1	CASGWDSLNF	TGTGCCAGCGGGTGGGACAGCCTGAACTTC
.	TRBJ1-2	TRBV7-9	.	CASSLAGGGGYTF	TGTGCCAGCAGCCTCGCGGGGGGCGGTGGCTACACCTTC
.	TRBJ2-1	TRBV18	TRBD1	CASSRGQGDHEQFF	TGTGCCAGCTCAAGGGGACAGGGGGACCATGAGCAGTTCTTC
.	TRBJ2-1	TRBV9	TRBD2	CASSVGLSGDEQFF	TGTGCCAGCAGCGTAGGTCTAAGCGGGGATGAGCAGTTCTTC
.	TRBJ1-3	TRBV29-1	TRBD1	CSVTQGQSGNTIYF	TGCAGCGTGACACAGGGGCAGTCTGGAAACACCATATATTTT
.	TRBJ2-7	TRBV29-1	.	CSVVSSSSYEQYF	TGCAGCGTTGTCTCCTCAAGCTCCTACGAGCAGTACTTC
.	TRBJ2-1	TRBV7-9	.	CASSPPGRTYNEQFF	TGTGCCAGCAGCCCCCCAGGGCGCACCTACAATGAGCAGTTCTTC
.	TRBJ2-3	TRBV5-1	TRBD1	CASSLGSDRVSPDTQYF	TGCGCCAGCAGCTTGGGCTCAGACAGGGTGAGCCCAGATACGCAGTATTTT
.	TRBJ1-3	TRBV19	.	CASRDAELNTIYF	TGTGCCAGTAGGGACGCTGAATTAAACACCATATATTTT
.	TRBJ1-2	TRBV28	.	CASTPGRGTNYGYTF	TGTGCCAGCACTCCGGGCCGGGGTACTAACTATGGCTACACCTTC
.	TRBJ2-3	TRBV19	.	CASSTSQRTDTQYF	TGTGCCAGTAGTACTTCCCAGCGCACAGATACGCAGTATTTT
.	TRBJ1-4	TRBV28	.	CASSLAQGWEKLFF	TGTGCCAGCAGTTTGGCTCAGGGATGGGAAAAACTGTTTTTT
.	TRBJ2-1	TRBV7-6	.	CASSHNYNEQFF	TGTGCCAGCAGCCATAATTACAATGAGCAGTTCTTC
.	TRBJ1-2	TRBV7-8	.	CASSLTPGSGEGYTF	TGTGCCAGCAGCTTAACCCCAGGGAGTGGGGAAGGCTACACCTTC
once	TRBJ2-2	TRBV19	.	CASSMWASRTGELFF	TGTGCCAGTAGTATGTGGGCTAGCCGGACCGGGGAGCTGTTTTTT
.	TRBJ1-4	TRBV28	TRBD1	CASKPQGGADEKLFF	TGTGCCAGCAAGCCGCAGGGGGGGGCGGATGAAAAACTGTTTTTT
once	TRBJ2-1	TRBV5-1	.	CASKQGYNEQFF	TGCGCCAGCAAACAGGGATACAATGAGCAGTTCTTC
.	TRBJ2-5	TRBV6-5	TRBD2	CASSYSAGGPETQYF	TGTGCCAGCAGTTACTCAGCGGGAGGGCCGGAGACCCAGTACTTC